The clone carrying this T cell receptor (beta chain) has just a few counts. The antigen is undetermined. Indicated treatment: approximately nine-day PBMC culture with coronavirus spike peptide pools or control peptides (ViraFEST assay). IL-2 (roughly 10 IU/ml) and peptide pools (around 9.6 ug/ml) were added to cultures of two million PBMCs per well. Cultured CD4+ T cell DNA underwent sequencing with the Oncomine TCR Beta short-read assay. TCRdb used MiXCR to reprocess the PCR reads, holding one entry per CDR3 protein. This table has 10,000 to 15,000 distinct CDR3 sequences, around 48% appearing once. These data come from a study of vaccination and CD4 T cells after COVID-19. Study summary: Cellular stimulation was performed using overlapping spike peptides derived from SARS-CoV-2, HCoV-NL63, HCoV-OC43 and HCoV-229E.

The V segment lost 1 base and the J segment 8 bases; nucleotides outside the gene matches: 4. The germline V gene encodes CDR1 MDHEN and CDR2 SYDVKM. The CDR3 is made up of 14 amino acids. Sequencing was performed on CD4+ T cells from blood, cultured in vitro. This chain connects TRBV28 to TRBJ2-4; 8 bases line up with TRBD1. The TCR originated in a human donor who had recovered from COVID-19. The CDR3 spells CASSLLQGADIQYF. CDR3 sequence (DNA): TGTGCCAGCAGTTTATTGCAGGGGGCAGACATTCAGTACTTC.